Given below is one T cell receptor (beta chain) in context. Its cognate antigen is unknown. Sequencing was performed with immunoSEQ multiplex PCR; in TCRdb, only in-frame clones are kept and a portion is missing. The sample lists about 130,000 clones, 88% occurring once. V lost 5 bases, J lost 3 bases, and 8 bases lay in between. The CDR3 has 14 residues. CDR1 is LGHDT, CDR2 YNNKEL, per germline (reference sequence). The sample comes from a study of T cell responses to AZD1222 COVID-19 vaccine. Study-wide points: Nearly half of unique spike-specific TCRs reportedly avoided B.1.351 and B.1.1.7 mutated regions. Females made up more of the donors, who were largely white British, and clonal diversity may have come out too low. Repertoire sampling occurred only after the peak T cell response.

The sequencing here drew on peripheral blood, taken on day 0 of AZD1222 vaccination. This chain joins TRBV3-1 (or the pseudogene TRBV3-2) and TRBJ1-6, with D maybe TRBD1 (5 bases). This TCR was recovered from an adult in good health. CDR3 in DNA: TGTGCCAGCAGCGCGACAGACTATAATTCACCCCTCCACTTT. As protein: CASSATDYNSPLHF.